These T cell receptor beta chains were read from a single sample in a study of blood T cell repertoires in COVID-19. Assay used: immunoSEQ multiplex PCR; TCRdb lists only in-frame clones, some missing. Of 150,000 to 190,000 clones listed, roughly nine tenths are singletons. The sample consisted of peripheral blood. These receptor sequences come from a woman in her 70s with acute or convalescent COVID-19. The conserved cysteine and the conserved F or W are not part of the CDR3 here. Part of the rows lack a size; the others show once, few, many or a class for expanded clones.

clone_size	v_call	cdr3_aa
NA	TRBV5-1	ASSLVTTNTEAF
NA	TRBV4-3	ASSHRQGLGYGYT
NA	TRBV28	ASSLSFRDYQPQH
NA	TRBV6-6	ASSPGTGDIRNQPQH
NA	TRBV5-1	ASSSFSYRDAQEKLF
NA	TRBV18	ASSPPPGQEAYEQY
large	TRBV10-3	AISEGGGPYEQF
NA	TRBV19	ASRRTSGVDTQY
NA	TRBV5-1	ASSLEPPGQGDYGYT
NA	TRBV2	ASSPTGNYGYT
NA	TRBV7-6	ASSSFSSHEHTGELF
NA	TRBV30	AWRPTDNYGYT
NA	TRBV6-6	ASSYEGVGNQPQH
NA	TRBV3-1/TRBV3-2	ASSPRTGLSTGELF